This is a list of T cell receptor beta chains from one sample in a study of read filtering for tumor transcriptome and immune sequencing. TCRdb analysed the reads with MiXCR anew, one entry per CDR3 protein. Of 100,000 to 150,000 distinct CDR3 sequences listed, about 12% are singletons. The source material was a population of CD138-negative cells sorted from bone marrow. The receptors were sampled from a donor at least 40 years old with multiple myeloma. Each CDR3 is given with its conserved first and last residue. D genes are given only for firm matches. Only some rows state a clone size, as once, few, many or a class for expanded clones.

J: TRBJ2-2; size: NA; V: TRBV9; D: NA; CDR3: CASSVDGTNTGELFF; DNA: TGTGCCAGCAGCGTGGACGGAACGAACACCGGGGAGCTGTTTTTT
J: TRBJ2-3; size: many; V: TRBV2; D: NA; CDR3: CASNRYTDTQYF; DNA: TGTGCCAGCAACCGTTACACAGATACGCAGTATTTT
J: TRBJ2-7; size: NA; V: TRBV20-1; D: NA; CDR3: CSARDLGRGYEQYF; DNA: TGCAGTGCTAGAGATCTGGGCAGGGGATACGAGCAGTACTTC
J: TRBJ1-5; size: many; V: TRBV20-1; D: TRBD1; CDR3: CSARRTGRNQPQHF; DNA: TGCAGTGCTAGGAGGACAGGGCGGAATCAGCCCCAGCATTTT
J: TRBJ2-1; size: many; V: TRBV7-8; D: TRBD2; CDR3: CASSTPGLASYEQFF; DNA: TGTGCCAGCAGCACCCCGGGACTAGCGAGCTATGAGCAGTTCTTC
J: TRBJ1-1; size: many; V: TRBV29-1; D: NA; CDR3: CSVGRERAFF; DNA: TGCAGCGTTGGGAGGGAGAGGGCTTTCTTT
J: TRBJ2-1; size: many; V: TRBV7-2; D: TRBD1; CDR3: CASSLFMTGARNEQFF; DNA: TGTGCCAGCAGCTTATTTATGACAGGGGCTCGAAATGAGCAGTTCTTC
J: TRBJ2-7; size: many; V: TRBV7-3; D: TRBD2; CDR3: CASSFAGAYEQYF; DNA: TGTGCCAGCAGCTTTGCGGGAGCTTACGAGCAGTACTTC
J: TRBJ2-1; size: once; V: TRBV7-9; D: NA; CDR3: CASSHSEQFF; DNA: TGTGCCAGCAGCCATTCGGAGCAGTTCTTC
J: TRBJ2-3; size: NA; V: TRBV5-1; D: NA; CDR3: CASSLASGRGTDAQYF; DNA: TGCGCCAGCAGCTTGGCCTCGGGAAGGGGCACAGATGCGCAGTATTTT
J: TRBJ2-7; size: many; V: TRBV5-1; D: NA; CDR3: CASSIGQALGEQYF; DNA: TGCGCCAGCAGCATTGGACAAGCCTTGGGCGAGCAGTACTTC
J: TRBJ2-7; size: many; V: TRBV6-5; D: TRBD1; CDR3: CASSVGQGRWEQYF; DNA: TGTGCCAGCAGTGTGGGACAGGGGCGATGGGAGCAGTACTTC
J: TRBJ2-1; size: many; V: TRBV15; D: NA; CDR3: CATSRIKGNEQFF; DNA: TGTGCCACCAGCAGAATCAAGGGCAATGAGCAGTTCTTC
J: TRBJ1-1; size: many; V: TRBV6-5; D: TRBD1; CDR3: CASIPQGARGAFF; DNA: TGTGCCAGCATTCCACAGGGGGCGCGTGGAGCTTTCTTT
J: TRBJ2-1; size: NA; V: TRBV20-1; D: NA; CDR3: CSARVRSTSSYNEQFF; DNA: TGCAGTGCTAGAGTCCGTAGTACGAGCTCCTACAATGAGCAGTTCTTC